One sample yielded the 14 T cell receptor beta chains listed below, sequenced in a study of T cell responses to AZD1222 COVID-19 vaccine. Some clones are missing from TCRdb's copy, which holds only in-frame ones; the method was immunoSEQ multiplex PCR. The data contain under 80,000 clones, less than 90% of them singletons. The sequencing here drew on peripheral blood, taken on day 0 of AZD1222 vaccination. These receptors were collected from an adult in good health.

CDR3 region: CASSQEGVGGRAFF. CDR3 coding DNA: TGCGCCAGCAGCCAAGAGGGGGTCGGGGGACGAGCTTTCTTT. This chain joins TRBV4-3 and TRBJ1-1, with D perhaps TRBD1 (5 bases). Looked up from germline, CDR1 is LGHNA and CDR2 is YSLEER. The CDR3 is made up of 14 amino acids. Trimming cost V 0 bases and J 10 bases, with 15 bases left between them.

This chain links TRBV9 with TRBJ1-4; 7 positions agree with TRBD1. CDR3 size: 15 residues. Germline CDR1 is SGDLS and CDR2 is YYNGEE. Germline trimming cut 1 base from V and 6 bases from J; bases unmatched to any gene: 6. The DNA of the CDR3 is TGTGCCAGCAGCGTAACAGGGGTAGATGATGAAAAACTGTTTTTT. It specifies CASSVTGVDDEKLFF.

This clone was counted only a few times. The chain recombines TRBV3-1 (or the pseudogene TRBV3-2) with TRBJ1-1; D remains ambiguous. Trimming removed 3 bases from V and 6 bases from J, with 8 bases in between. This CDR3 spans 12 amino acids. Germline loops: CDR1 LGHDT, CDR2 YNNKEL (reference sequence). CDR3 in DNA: TGTGCCAGCAGCCAGCGCAGTGCTGAAGCTTTCTTT. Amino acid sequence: CASSQRSAEAFF.

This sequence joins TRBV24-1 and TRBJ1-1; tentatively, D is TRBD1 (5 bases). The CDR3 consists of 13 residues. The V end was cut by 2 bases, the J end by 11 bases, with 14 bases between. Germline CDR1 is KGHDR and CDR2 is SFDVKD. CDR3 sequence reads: CATSDWTAREAFF. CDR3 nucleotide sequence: TGTGCCACCAGTGATTGGACCGCCAGGGAGGCTTTCTTT.

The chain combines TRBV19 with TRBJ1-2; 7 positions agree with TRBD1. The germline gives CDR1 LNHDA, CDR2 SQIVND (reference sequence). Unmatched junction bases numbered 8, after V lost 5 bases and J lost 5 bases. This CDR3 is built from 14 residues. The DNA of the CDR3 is TGTGCCAGTAGTCCCAGAGGACAGGAATATGGCTACACCTTC. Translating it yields CASSPRGQEYGYTF. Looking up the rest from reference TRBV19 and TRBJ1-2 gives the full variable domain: DGGITQSPKYLFRKEGQNVTLSCEQNLNHDAMYWYRQDPGQGLRLIYYSQIVNDFQKGDIAEGYSVSREKKESFPLTVTSAQKNPTAFYLCASSPRGQEYGYTFGSGTRLTVV.

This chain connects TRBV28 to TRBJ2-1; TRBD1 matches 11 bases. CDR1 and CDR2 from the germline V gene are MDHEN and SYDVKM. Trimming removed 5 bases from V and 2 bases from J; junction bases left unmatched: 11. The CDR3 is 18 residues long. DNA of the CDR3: TGTGCCAGCAGTGGACAGGGGGCCCCCTCGGGGACCTACAATGAGCAGTTCTTC. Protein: CASSGQGAPSGTYNEQFF.

CDR3 protein: CASAISGNTIYF. DNA of the CDR3: TGTGCCAGCGCTATTTCTGGAAACACCATATATTTT. The chain links TRBV11-1 to TRBJ1-3; no definite D call. The length of the CDR3 is 12 residues. Between the trimmed V and J ends, which lost 8 bases and 1 base, there was a span of 6 bases. CDR1 SGHAT and CDR2 FQDESV come from the germline V gene (reference sequence).

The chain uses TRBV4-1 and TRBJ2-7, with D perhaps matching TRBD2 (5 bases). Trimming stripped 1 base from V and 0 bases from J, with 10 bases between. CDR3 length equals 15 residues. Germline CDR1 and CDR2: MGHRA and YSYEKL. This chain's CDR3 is CASSQAADYSYEQYF. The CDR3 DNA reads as TGCGCCAGCAGCCAAGCGGCAGACTACTCCTACGAGCAGTACTTC.

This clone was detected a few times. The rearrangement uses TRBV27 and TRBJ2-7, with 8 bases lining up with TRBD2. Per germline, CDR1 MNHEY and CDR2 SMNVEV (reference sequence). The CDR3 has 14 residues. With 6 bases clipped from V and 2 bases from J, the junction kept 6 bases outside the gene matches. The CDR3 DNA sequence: TGTGCCAGCAGCCTAGCGGGCGACACCTACGAGCAGTACTTC. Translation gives CASSLAGDTYEQYF.

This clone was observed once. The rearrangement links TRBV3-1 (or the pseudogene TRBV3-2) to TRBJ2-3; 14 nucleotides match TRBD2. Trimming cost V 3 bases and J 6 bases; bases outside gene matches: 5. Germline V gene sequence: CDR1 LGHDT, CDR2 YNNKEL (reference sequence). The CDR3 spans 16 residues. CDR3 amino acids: CASSHPTSGRADTQYF. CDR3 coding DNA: TGTGCCAGCAGCCATCCGACTAGCGGGAGGGCCGATACGCAGTATTTT.

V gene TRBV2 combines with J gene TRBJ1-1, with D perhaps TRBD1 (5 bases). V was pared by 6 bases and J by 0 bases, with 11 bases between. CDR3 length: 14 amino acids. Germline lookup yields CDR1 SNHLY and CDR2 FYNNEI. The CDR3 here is CASSRGLMNTEAFF. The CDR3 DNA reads TGTGCCAGCAGCCGGGGCCTCATGAACACTGAAGCTTTCTTT.

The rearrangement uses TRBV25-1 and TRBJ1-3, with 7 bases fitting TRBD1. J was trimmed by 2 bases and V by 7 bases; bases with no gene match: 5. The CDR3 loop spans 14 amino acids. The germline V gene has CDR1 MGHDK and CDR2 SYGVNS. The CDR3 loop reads CASTQGGAGNTIYF. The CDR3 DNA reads TGTGCCAGCACCCAGGGGGGGGCTGGAAACACCATATATTTT.

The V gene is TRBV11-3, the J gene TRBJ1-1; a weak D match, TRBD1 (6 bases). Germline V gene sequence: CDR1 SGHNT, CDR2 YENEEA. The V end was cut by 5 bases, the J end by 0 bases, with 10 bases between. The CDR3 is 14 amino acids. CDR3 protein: CASSPGGLNTEAFF. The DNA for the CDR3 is TGTGCCAGCAGCCCCGGGGGGCTGAACACTGAAGCTTTCTTT.

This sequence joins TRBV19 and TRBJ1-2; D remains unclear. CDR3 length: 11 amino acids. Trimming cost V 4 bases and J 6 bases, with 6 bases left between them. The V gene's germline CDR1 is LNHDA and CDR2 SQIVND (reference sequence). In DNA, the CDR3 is TGTGCCAGTAGTACGATGGATGGCTACACCTTC. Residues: CASSTMDGYTF. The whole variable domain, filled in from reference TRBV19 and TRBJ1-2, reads DGGITQSPKYLFRKEGQNVTLSCEQNLNHDAMYWYRQDPGQGLRLIYYSQIVNDFQKGDIAEGYSVSREKKESFPLTVTSAQKNPTAFYLCASSTMDGYTFGSGTRLTVV.